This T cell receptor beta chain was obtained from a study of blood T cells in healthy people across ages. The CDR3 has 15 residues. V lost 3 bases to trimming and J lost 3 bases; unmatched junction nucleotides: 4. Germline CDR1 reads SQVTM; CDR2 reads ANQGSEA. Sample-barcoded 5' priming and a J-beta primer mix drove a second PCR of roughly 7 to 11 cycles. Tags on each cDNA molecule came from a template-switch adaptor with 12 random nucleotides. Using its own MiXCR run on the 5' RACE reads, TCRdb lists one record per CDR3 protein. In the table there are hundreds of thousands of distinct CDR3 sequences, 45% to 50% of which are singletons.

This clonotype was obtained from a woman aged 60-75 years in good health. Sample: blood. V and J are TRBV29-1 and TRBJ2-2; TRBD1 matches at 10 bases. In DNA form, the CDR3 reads TGCAGCGTTGAGGGGGACAGGGGCGACACCGGGGAGCTGTTTTTT. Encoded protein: CSVEGDRGDTGELFF.